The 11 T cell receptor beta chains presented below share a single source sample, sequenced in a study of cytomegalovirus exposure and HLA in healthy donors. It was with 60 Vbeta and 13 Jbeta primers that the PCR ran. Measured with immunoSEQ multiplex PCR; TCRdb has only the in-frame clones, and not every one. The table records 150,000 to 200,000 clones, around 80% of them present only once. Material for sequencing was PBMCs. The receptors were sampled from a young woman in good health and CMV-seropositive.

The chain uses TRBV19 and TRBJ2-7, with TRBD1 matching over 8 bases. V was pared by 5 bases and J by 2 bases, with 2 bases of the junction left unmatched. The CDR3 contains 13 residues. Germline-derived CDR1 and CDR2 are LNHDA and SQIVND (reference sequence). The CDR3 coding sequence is TGTGCCAGTAGTGCGACAGGGGCCTACGAGCAGTACTTC. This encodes CASSATGAYEQYF.

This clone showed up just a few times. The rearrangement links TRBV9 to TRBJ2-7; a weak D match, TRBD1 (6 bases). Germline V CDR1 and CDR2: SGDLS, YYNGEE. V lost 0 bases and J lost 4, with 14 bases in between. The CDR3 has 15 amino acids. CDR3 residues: CASSVAAGATYEQYF. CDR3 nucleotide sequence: TGTGCCAGCAGCGTAGCGGCAGGGGCTACTTACGAGCAGTACTTC.

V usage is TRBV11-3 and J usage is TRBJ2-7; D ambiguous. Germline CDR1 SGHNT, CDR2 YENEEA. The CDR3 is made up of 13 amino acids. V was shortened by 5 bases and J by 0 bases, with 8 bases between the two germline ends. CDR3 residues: CASSPTFSYEQYF. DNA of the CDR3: TGTGCCAGCAGCCCGACATTCTCCTACGAGCAGTACTTC.

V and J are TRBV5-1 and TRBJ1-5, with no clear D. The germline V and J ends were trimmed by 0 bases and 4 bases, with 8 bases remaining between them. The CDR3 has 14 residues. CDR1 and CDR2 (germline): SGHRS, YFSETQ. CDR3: CASSLVPQNQPQHF. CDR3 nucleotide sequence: TGCGCCAGCAGCTTGGTCCCCCAGAATCAGCCCCAGCATTTT.

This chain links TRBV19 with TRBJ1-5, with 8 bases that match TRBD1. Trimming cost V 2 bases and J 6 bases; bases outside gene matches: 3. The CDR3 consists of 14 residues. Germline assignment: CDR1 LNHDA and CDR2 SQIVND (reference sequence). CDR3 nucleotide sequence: TGTGCCAGTAGTATATCAGGGGGCAGTCAGCCCCAGCATTTT. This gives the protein CASSISGGSQPQHF.

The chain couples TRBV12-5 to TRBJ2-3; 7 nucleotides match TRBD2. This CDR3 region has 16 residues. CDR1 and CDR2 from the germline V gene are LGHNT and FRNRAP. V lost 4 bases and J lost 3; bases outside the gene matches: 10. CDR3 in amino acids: CASGSPSGIKTDTQYF. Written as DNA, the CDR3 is TGTGCTAGTGGTTCCCCGAGCGGGATTAAGACAGATACGCAGTATTTT.

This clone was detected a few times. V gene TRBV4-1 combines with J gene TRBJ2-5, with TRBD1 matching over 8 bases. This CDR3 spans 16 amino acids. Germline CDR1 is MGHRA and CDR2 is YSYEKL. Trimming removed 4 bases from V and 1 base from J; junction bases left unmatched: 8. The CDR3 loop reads CASSLQQGDGQETQYF. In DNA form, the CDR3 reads TGCGCCAGCAGCCTACAACAGGGGGACGGCCAAGAGACCCAGTACTTC.

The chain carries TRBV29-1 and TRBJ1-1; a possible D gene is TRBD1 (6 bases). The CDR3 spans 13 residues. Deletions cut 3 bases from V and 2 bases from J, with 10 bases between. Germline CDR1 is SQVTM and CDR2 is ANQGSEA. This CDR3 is CSVEGAYNTEAFF. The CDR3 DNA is TGCAGCGTTGAGGGGGCTTACAACACTGAAGCTTTCTTT. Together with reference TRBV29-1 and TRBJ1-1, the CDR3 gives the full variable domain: SAVISQKPSRDICQRGTSLTIQCQVDSQVTMMFWYRQQPGQSLTLIATANQGSEATYESGFVIDKFPISRPNLTFSTLTVSNMSPEDSSIYLCSVEGAYNTEAFFGQGTRLTVV.

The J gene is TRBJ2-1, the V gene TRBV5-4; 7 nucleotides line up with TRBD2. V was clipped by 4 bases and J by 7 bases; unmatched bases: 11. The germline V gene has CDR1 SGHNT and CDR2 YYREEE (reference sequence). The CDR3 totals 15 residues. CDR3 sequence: CASSLGGGNGNEQFF. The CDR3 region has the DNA TGTGCCAGCAGCCTTGGGGGGGGGAATGGGAATGAGCAGTTCTTC.

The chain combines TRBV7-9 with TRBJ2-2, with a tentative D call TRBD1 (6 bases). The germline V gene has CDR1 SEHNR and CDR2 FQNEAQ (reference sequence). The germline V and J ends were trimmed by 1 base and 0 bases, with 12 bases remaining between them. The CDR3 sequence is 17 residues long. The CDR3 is CASSLVPGQTNTGELFF. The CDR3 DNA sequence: TGTGCCAGCAGCTTAGTACCGGGACAAACGAACACCGGGGAGCTGTTTTTT.

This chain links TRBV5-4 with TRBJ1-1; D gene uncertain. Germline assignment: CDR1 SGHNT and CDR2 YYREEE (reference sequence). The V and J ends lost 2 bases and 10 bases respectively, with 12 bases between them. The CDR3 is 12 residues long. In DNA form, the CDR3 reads TGTGCCAGCAGCTTACGTCCCGGAGGAGCTTTCTTT. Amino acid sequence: CASSLRPGGAFF.